The 32 T cell receptor beta chains below come from one sample, sequenced in a study of cytomegalovirus exposure and HLA in healthy donors. Data came from immunoSEQ multiplex PCR; TCRdb stores just in-frame clones and leaves some out. Seen here are more than 250,000 clones, 70% to 90% observed once, and the top ten hold about 0.8%. The sequencing sample was made of PBMCs. All receptors come from a woman aged 18-29 years in good health and CMV-seronegative.

This rearrangement joins TRBV5-1 to TRBJ2-3, with 13 nucleotides matching TRBD2. CDR1 is SGHRS, CDR2 YFSETQ, per germline. V was clipped by 2 bases and J by 4 bases; unmatched bases: 4. The CDR3 totals 16 residues. Here the CDR3 reads CASSFLGTSGADTQYF. For the CDR3, the DNA is TGCGCCAGCAGCTTCCTAGGGACTAGCGGGGCAGATACGCAGTATTTT.

The V call is TRBV27, the J call TRBJ2-1; 9 nucleotides align to TRBD2. The V gene end was trimmed by 6 bases and the J gene end by 6 bases; junction bases not matched to a gene: 9. Germline assignment: CDR1 MNHEY and CDR2 SMNVEV (reference sequence). This CDR3 is 15 amino acids long. The CDR3 is CASSLAGEGVNEQFF. DNA for the CDR3: TGTGCCAGCAGCTTAGCGGGAGAGGGCGTCAATGAGCAGTTCTTC.

The chain employs TRBV5-6 and TRBJ2-7, with 12 bases identical to TRBD1. Germline V gene sequence: CDR1 SGHDT, CDR2 YYEEEE. CDR3 length equals 15 residues. With 3 bases clipped from V and 8 bases from J, the junction kept 9 bases outside the gene matches. This chain's CDR3 is CASSSLPGQGAKQYF. The CDR3 DNA reads TGTGCCAGCAGCTCCTTACCGGGACAGGGGGCTAAGCAGTACTTC.

CDR3 in amino acids: CASSTITSGQETQYF. CDR3 in DNA: TGTGCCAGTAGTACAATCACTAGCGGCCAAGAGACCCAGTACTTC. The chain joins TRBV19 to TRBJ2-5; the match to TRBD2 covers 8 bases. Germline CDR1 LNHDA, CDR2 SQIVND (reference sequence). The junction had 5 bases not matched to a gene; V was cut back by 4 bases and J by 1 base. The CDR3 sequence is 15 residues long. Together with reference TRBV19 and TRBJ2-5, the CDR3 gives the full variable domain: DGGITQSPKYLFRKEGQNVTLSCEQNLNHDAMYWYRQDPGQGLRLIYYSQIVNDFQKGDIAEGYSVSREKKESFPLTVTSAQKNPTAFYLCASSTITSGQETQYFGPGTRLLVL.

The V call is TRBV13, the J call TRBJ2-2, with 8 bases lining up with TRBD1. V was pared by 2 bases and J by 1 base, with 3 bases of the junction left unmatched. Germline CDR1 is PRHDT and CDR2 is FYEKMQ (reference sequence). The CDR3 totals 16 residues. The CDR3 spells CASSLIGTGNTGELFF. DNA for the CDR3: TGTGCCAGCAGCTTAATCGGGACAGGGAACACCGGGGAGCTGTTTTTT.

V gene TRBV6-1 combines with J gene TRBJ2-6, with TRBD2 as a possible D gene (5 bases). V lost 2 bases and J 0 bases, leaving 8 bases between the germline ends. CDR3 length equals 16 residues. Germline V gene sequence: CDR1 MNHNS, CDR2 SASEGT. CDR3 sequence (DNA): TGTGCCAGCAGTGAAACAGACTACTCTGGGGCCAACGTCCTGACTTTC. Translation: CASSETDYSGANVLTF.

The chain has TRBV4-1 and TRBJ1-2; a possible D gene is TRBD1 (5 bases). The CDR3 totals 13 residues. Germline assignment: CDR1 MGHRA and CDR2 YSYEKL. The ends were cut back, 2 bases at V and 8 bases at J, with 12 bases in the middle. In DNA, the CDR3 is TGCGCCAGCAGCCAAAGGGAGGGGCAGGGCTACACCTTC. The encoded protein is CASSQREGQGYTF.

This chain joins TRBV4-1 and TRBJ2-1, with 9 nucleotides matching TRBD2. The CDR3 is 17 amino acids. Germline loops: CDR1 MGHRA, CDR2 YSYEKL. With V trimmed by 3 bases and J by 4 bases, 10 bases remained unmatched. The CDR3 DNA follows: TGCGCCAGCAGCCAGGGCTTAGCGGGAGTAGGTTACAATGAGCAGTTCTTC. It specifies CASSQGLAGVGYNEQFF.

This clone was observed a few times. This CDR3 reads CSAPYYNEQFF. DNA of the CDR3: TGCAGTGCTCCCTACTACAATGAGCAGTTCTTC. This chain joins TRBV20-1 and TRBJ2-1; D gene unclear. The CDR3 has 11 amino acids. V lost 5 bases, J lost 3 bases, and 5 bases lay in between. CDR1 and CDR2 (germline): DFQATT, SNEGSKA (reference sequence).

The chain links TRBV4-2 to TRBJ2-6; no firm D call. The V end lost 0 bases, the J end lost 0 bases, and 9 bases lay between the germline ends. CDR1 is LGHNA, CDR2 YNFKEQ, per germline. The CDR3 is made up of 17 amino acids. CDR3 sequence (DNA): TGTGCCAGCAGCCAAGATATCCTGAGCTCTGGGGCCAACGTCCTGACTTTC. Translated: CASSQDILSSGANVLTF.

The sample holds a few counts of this clone. The V gene is TRBV4-1, the J gene TRBJ1-2; weak D call: TRBD1 (6 bases). The CDR3 spans 15 residues. V was trimmed by 1 base and J by 6 bases, leaving 15 bases between them. Germline values: CDR1 MGHRA, CDR2 YSYEKL. CDR3 nucleotides: TGCGCCAGCAGCCAAGGCCCCGAGGGGGGGGATGGCTACACCTTC. This codes for CASSQGPEGGDGYTF.

This chain connects TRBV7-2 to TRBJ2-7, with TRBD2 matching 7 bases. Trimming took 6 bases from V and 3 from J; bases not matched to a gene: 8. Per germline, CDR1 SGHTA and CDR2 FQGNSA. The CDR3 spans 14 residues. The CDR3 spells CASRNSGSGYEQYF. DNA for the CDR3: TGTGCCAGCAGGAATAGCGGGTCCGGCTACGAGCAGTACTTC.

The chain recombines TRBV6-1 with TRBJ1-3; D uncertain. This CDR3 contains 15 residues. The V end lost 7 bases, the J end lost 0 bases, and 13 bases lay between the germline ends. CDR1 is MNHNS, CDR2 SASEGT, per germline. The CDR3 loop is CASKPPRNSGNTIYF. In DNA, the CDR3 is TGTGCCAGCAAGCCCCCCAGGAACTCTGGAAACACCATATATTTT.

The chain carries TRBV19 and TRBJ2-1; 7 nucleotides line up with TRBD2. Germline V gene sequence: CDR1 LNHDA, CDR2 SQIVND (reference sequence). The CDR3 is 15 residues long. Unmatched junction bases numbered 9, after V lost 7 bases and J lost 3 bases. The CDR3 DNA follows: TGTGCCAGTACCTCGGGAGCTAGCGGCTACAATGAGCAGTTCTTC. Its translation: CASTSGASGYNEQFF.

This clone was counted a few times. V and J are TRBV27 and TRBJ1-5; 8 nucleotides match TRBD1. The germline gives CDR1 MNHEY, CDR2 SMNVEV (reference sequence). With V trimmed by 7 bases and J by 4 bases, 9 bases remained unmatched. The CDR3 runs 15 residues. The CDR3 loop reads CASTPGQGANQPQHF. CDR3 nucleotides: TGTGCCAGCACCCCCGGACAGGGAGCAAATCAGCCCCAGCATTTT.

The chain couples TRBV5-6 to TRBJ2-1; 14 nucleotides agree with TRBD2. Germline V gene data show CDR1 as SGHDT and CDR2 as YYEEEE. This CDR3 is built from 16 residues. With 4 bases clipped from V and 9 bases from J, the junction kept 9 bases outside the gene matches. The CDR3 protein is CASSDRLAGGPGEQFF. CDR3 nucleotide sequence: TGTGCCAGCAGCGATCGACTAGCGGGAGGGCCGGGTGAGCAGTTCTTC.

The chain carries TRBV29-1 and TRBJ2-5; 7 bases fit TRBD2. Germline CDR1 SQVTM, CDR2 ANQGSEA. V dropped 8 bases and J dropped 4; count of bases not matched to a gene: 13. The length of the CDR3 is 14 residues. CDR3 region: CSPRWAGDGETQYF. CDR3 DNA: TGCAGCCCCAGATGGGCGGGAGACGGAGAGACCCAGTACTTC.

This clone showed up just a few times. CDR3 DNA sequence: TGTGCCAGCAGCTCCGACAGGAACACCGGGGAGCTGTTTTTT. This gives the protein CASSSDRNTGELFF. J is TRBJ2-2 and V is TRBV7-2, with a possible D match to TRBD1 (5 bases). V lost 4 bases and J lost 1, with 7 bases in between. CDR3 length: 14 amino acids. Germline V gives CDR1 SGHTA, CDR2 FQGNSA.

The chain joins TRBV7-6 to TRBJ2-7; D is unclear. Germline CDR1 reads SGHVS; CDR2 reads FNYEAQ. The CDR3 totals 12 residues. Trimming left V 5 bases short and J 4 bases short, with 9 bases between. CDR3 sequence (DNA): TGTGCCAGCAGCCCCCTCGAGTACGAGCAGTACTTC. Its protein is CASSPLEYEQYF.

The V gene is TRBV7-3, the J gene TRBJ1-2, with D perhaps TRBD1 (6 bases). The V and J ends lost 1 base and 7 bases respectively, with 10 bases between them. Germline CDR1 and CDR2: SGHTA and FQGTGA. The CDR3 is 13 residues long. This CDR3 is CASSLSLGGGYTF. The CDR3 DNA reads TGTGCCAGCAGCTTAAGTTTAGGGGGTGGCTACACCTTC.

This chain connects TRBV2 to TRBJ2-3; D not certain. The CDR3 is 15 amino acids. V was cut by 4 bases and J by 1 base, with 12 bases left in between. CDR1 is SNHLY and CDR2 is FYNNEI in the germline V gene. As DNA, the CDR3 is TGTGCCAGCAGTGCGGCCGTAGGAGGCACAGATACGCAGTATTTT. Translating it yields CASSAAVGGTDTQYF.

V is TRBV18 and J is TRBJ1-5; D not certain. Germline V lookup: CDR1 KGHSH, CDR2 LQKENI. The CDR3 covers 14 residues. V was clipped by 6 bases and J by 7 bases, with 16 bases between them. The DNA for the CDR3 is TGTGCCAGCTCGGGCTTAGTTGAGGGCCAGCCCCAGCATTTT. Its translation: CASSGLVEGQPQHF.

This clone was observed a few times. This rearrangement joins TRBV10-3 to TRBJ2-7, with a weak D call TRBD1 (5 bases). V was shortened by 6 bases and J by 3 bases, with 15 bases between the two germline ends. Per germline, CDR1 ENHRY and CDR2 SYGVKD. The CDR3 spans 14 residues. The CDR3, as DNA: TGTGCCATCAGGGCCAGGGATGGCAACTACGAGCAGTACTTC. Amino acids: CAIRARDGNYEQYF.

The chain uses TRBV27 and TRBJ2-5; 10 nucleotides align to TRBD2. This CDR3 has 16 amino acids. Germline V gives CDR1 MNHEY, CDR2 SMNVEV (reference sequence). J was trimmed by 5 bases and V by 3 bases; bases with no gene match: 9. The CDR3 is CASSLGASGRSETQYF. CDR3 in DNA: TGTGCCAGCAGTTTGGGGGCTAGCGGGAGATCGGAGACCCAGTACTTC.

The V call is TRBV6-1, the J call TRBJ2-2, with no clear D. Trimming removed 1 base at V and 0 bases at J, with 3 bases between. The length of the CDR3 is 14 residues. CDR1 and CDR2 from the germline V gene are MNHNS and SASEGT. The CDR3 region is CASSEGPNTGELFF. The CDR3 DNA sequence: TGTGCCAGCAGTGAAGGGCCGAACACCGGGGAGCTGTTTTTT.

This chain connects TRBV18 to TRBJ1-1; 7 positions match TRBD1. The CDR3 runs 16 residues. V shed 3 bases, J shed 3 bases, and the junction held 10 bases outside the gene matches. The germline CDR1 and CDR2 sequences are KGHSH and LQKENI. Here the CDR3 reads CASSPTSTGIYTEAFF. The DNA of the CDR3 is TGTGCCAGCTCACCTACTTCGACAGGGATCTACACTGAAGCTTTCTTT.

With regard to this clone: Other DNA sequences within the sample encode an identical CDR3. V is TRBV6-5 and J is TRBJ2-7; 9 bases are shared with TRBD1. Trimming at V came to 4 bases and at J to 1 base, leaving 2 bases not matched to a gene. There are 14 residues in the CDR3. From germline, CDR1 is MNHEY and CDR2 SVGAGI. In nucleotides, the CDR3 is TGTGCCAGCAGTTCGGGACAGGGTTCCTACGAGCAGTACTTC. It translates to CASSSGQGSYEQYF.

The gene calls are TRBV4-1 and TRBJ1-5, with D unclear. CDR3 length: 14 residues. From germline, CDR1 is MGHRA and CDR2 YSYEKL. Trimming shortened V by 4 bases and J by 5 bases, and 12 bases separated the two germline ends. CDR3 loop: CASSLLTVDQPQHF. CDR3 DNA sequence: TGCGCCAGCAGCCTCCTCACGGTGGATCAGCCCCAGCATTTT.

DNA for the CDR3: TGTGCCAGCAGTTCCGACAGGAAGTGGTACTATGGCTACACCTTC. Its translation is CASSSDRKWYYGYTF. The gene calls are TRBV27 and TRBJ1-2; weak D call: TRBD1 (6 bases). With 4 bases removed from V and 3 bases from J, the gap between germline ends came to 15 bases. Germline V lookup: CDR1 MNHEY, CDR2 SMNVEV (reference sequence). The CDR3 is 15 amino acids.

This chain connects TRBV7-9 to TRBJ2-1; 11 nucleotides align to TRBD2. Germline CDR1 SEHNR, CDR2 FQNEAQ (reference sequence). This CDR3 is built from 17 residues. V lost 1 base and J lost 6; bases outside the gene matches: 8. The CDR3 loop is CASSLDYTSGRINEQFF. In DNA, the CDR3 is TGTGCCAGCAGCTTAGATTATACTAGCGGGAGAATCAATGAGCAGTTCTTC.

The chain has TRBV7-2 and TRBJ2-7; TRBD2 matches 9 bases. J lost 5 bases, V lost 2 bases, and 7 bases had no gene match. The germline V gene encodes CDR1 SGHTA and CDR2 FQGNSA. CDR3 length: 15 amino acids. CDR3 sequence (DNA): TGTGCCAGCAGCTTAACCAGCGGGAGGAGGGACGAGCAGTACTTC. Its protein is CASSLTSGRRDEQYF.

A single count supports this clone. This chain connects TRBV18 to TRBJ1-5; D perhaps matches TRBD1 (5 bases). The CDR3 spans 15 residues. The V end lost 1 base, the J end lost 7 bases, and 14 bases lay between the germline ends. CDR1 is KGHSH, CDR2 LQKENI, per germline. CDR3 sequence reads: CASSPREGVGQPQHF. CDR3 coding DNA: TGTGCCAGCTCACCACGTGAAGGGGTTGGACAGCCCCAGCATTTT.